Shown below are 26 T cell receptor beta chains from a single sample sequenced in a study of beta chain features in type 1 diabetes (dated 2018 in TCRdb). Library preparation used the immunoSEQ multiplex PCR assay. The entire amount of isolated RNA was reverse transcribed using the High Capacity cDNA Reverse Transcription Kit, so the sequenced TCRB transcripts were expressed ones. TCRdb's version of the immuneACCESS table is confined to in-frame rearrangements and falls short of the full clone set. An unresolved V gene accounts for under half of the shortfall where checked; the remainder is of unknown origin. Here the sample has about 150,000 clones; about 10% occur a single time. Approximately 1.3% of the sample belongs to the ten largest clones. Material for sequencing was naive CD4+ T cells from blood. Taken with the paper, the label for cell subset or site translates to: true naive CD4+ T cells. The receptors were sampled from a young man in good health.

This rearrangement joins TRBV5-1 to TRBJ2-3; TRBD2 matches 11 bases. Germline CDR1 is SGHRS and CDR2 is YFSETQ. This CDR3 comprises 16 residues. The V and J ends lost 4 bases and 1 base, in that order; junction bases with no gene match: 5. CDR3 in amino acids: CASSGVTSGGTDTQYF. Written as DNA, the CDR3 is TGCGCCAGCAGCGGGGTGACTAGCGGGGGCACAGATACGCAGTATTTT. Variable domain in full (rest from reference TRBV5-1 and TRBJ2-3): KAGVTQTPRYLIKTRGQQVTLSCSPISGHRSVSWYQQTPGQGLQFLFEYFSETQRNKGNFPGRFSGRQFSNSRSEMNVSTLELGDSALYLCASSGVTSGGTDTQYFGPGTRLTVL.

This clone appeared a few times. The chain has TRBV18 and TRBJ1-6; TRBD1 matches 10 bases. The germline CDR1 and CDR2 sequences are KGHSH and LQKENI. This CDR3 region has 17 residues. The ends lost 5 bases at V and 10 bases at J; junction bases unmatched: 14. The CDR3 nucleotides read TGTGCCAGCTCAACGGGACAGGGGTCTAATTCTGGATCACCCCTCCACTTT. It translates to CASSTGQGSNSGSPLHF.

This clone occurred a few times. The chain has TRBV9 and TRBJ2-3; D may be TRBD1 (5 bases). V was pared by 0 bases and J by 4 bases, with 9 bases between. Germline CDR1 and CDR2: SGDLS and YYNGEE. The CDR3 loop spans 14 amino acids. CDR3 sequence (DNA): TGTGCCAGCAGCGTAGTTGGGGCCCCAGATACGCAGTATTTT. Translating gives CASSVVGAPDTQYF.

V is TRBV4-2 and J is TRBJ1-2; TRBD1 matches at 8 bases. CDR3 size: 13 residues. V shed 6 bases and J 3 bases; nucleotides not matched to a gene: 3. CDR1 and CDR2 (germline): LGHNA, YNFKEQ. CDR3 residues: CASRAQGDYGYTF. The CDR3 bases are TGTGCCAGCAGGGCACAGGGGGACTATGGCTACACCTTC.

This clone was detected a few times. The chain couples TRBV14 to TRBJ2-1; 8 bases agree with TRBD2. CDR3 length equals 15 residues. Per the germline V gene, CDR1 is SGHDN and CDR2 is FVKESK. V dropped 0 bases and J dropped 8; count of bases not matched to a gene: 6. CDR3 in DNA: TGTGCCAGCAGCCAAGAGTACGGGGGGGGCGATGAGCAGTTCTTC. This gives the protein CASSQEYGGGDEQFF. Based on the CDR3 plus reference TRBV14 and TRBJ2-1, the full variable domain is EAGVTQFPSHSVIEKGQTVTLRCDPISGHDNLYWYRRVMGKEIKFLLHFVKESKQDESGMPNNRFLAERTGGTYSTLKVQPAELEDSGVYFCASSQEYGGGDEQFFGPGTRLTVL.

This clone came up a few times. This rearrangement joins TRBV29-1 to TRBJ2-3; TRBD2 aligns across 7 bases. Germline loops: CDR1 SQVTM, CDR2 ANQGSEA. The junction had 3 bases not matched to a gene; V was cut back by 0 bases and J by 0 bases. There are 15 residues in the CDR3. The CDR3 sequence is CSVEDRRGSTDTQYF. In DNA form, the CDR3 reads TGCAGCGTTGAAGATAGGCGGGGGAGCACAGATACGCAGTATTTT.

Only a few counts were recorded for this clone. The chain recombines TRBV6-6 with TRBJ2-5; a possible D gene is TRBD2 (6 bases). V lost 2 bases and J 5 bases, leaving 12 bases between the germline ends. This CDR3 comprises 14 residues. CDR1 is MNHNY, CDR2 SVGAGI, per germline (reference sequence). CDR3 residues: CASSYRGTGETQYF. In nucleotides, the CDR3 is TGTGCCAGCAGTTACCGGGGGACGGGGGAGACCCAGTACTTC.

This chain joins TRBV5-4 and TRBJ1-3; D is ambiguous. From germline, CDR1 is SGHNT and CDR2 YYREEE (reference sequence). Between the trimmed V and J ends, which lost 4 bases and 4 bases, there was a span of 12 bases. The CDR3 runs 14 residues. CDR3 sequence: CASSANMGGNTIYF. In DNA form, the CDR3 reads TGTGCCAGCAGCGCAAATATGGGCGGAAACACCATATATTTT. The full variable domain, in which reference TRBV5-4 and TRBJ1-3 provide the parts outside the CDR3, is ETGVTQSPTHLIKTRGQQVTLRCSSQSGHNTVSWYQQALGQGPQFIFQYYREEENGRGNFPPRFSGLQFPNYSSELNVNALELDDSALYLCASSANMGGNTIYFGEGSWLTVV.

The chain employs TRBV5-6 and TRBJ2-7; TRBD1 matches 8 bases. CDR1 SGHDT and CDR2 YYEEEE come from the germline V gene. The J segment lost 4 bases and the V segment lost 3 bases, leaving 12 bases of the junction unmatched. CDR3 length: 16 amino acids. The CDR3 here is CASSSYDRGRAYEQYF. The CDR3 coding sequence is TGTGCCAGCAGCTCGTACGACAGGGGAAGGGCGTACGAGCAGTACTTC.

This clone occurred a few times. The genes are TRBV5-1 and TRBJ2-5; TRBD1 agrees at 11 bases. V shed 3 bases, J shed 1 base, and the junction held 8 bases outside the gene matches. The CDR3 extends over 17 amino acids. In germline, CDR1 is SGHRS, CDR2 YFSETQ. The CDR3 DNA is TGCGCCAGCAGCTCGTCCGGGACAGGGGGTTTCCAAGAGACCCAGTACTTC. It is translated as CASSSSGTGGFQETQYF.

The gene calls are TRBV10-1 and TRBJ2-3; 12 bases are a match to TRBD2. Trimming at V came to 4 bases and at J to 3 bases, leaving 5 bases not matched to a gene. The CDR3 is 16 amino acids. Germline V gene lookup returns CDR1 WNHNN and CDR2 SYGVQD (reference sequence). CDR3 protein: CASSGTTSGGTDTQYF. CDR3 nucleotide sequence: TGCGCCAGCAGTGGCACGACTAGCGGGGGTACAGATACGCAGTATTTT.

This rearrangement joins TRBV7-2 to TRBJ2-1; the match to TRBD1 covers 11 bases. CDR1 and CDR2 (germline): SGHTA, FQGNSA. The CDR3 spans 15 residues. The trim removed 6 bases at V and 7 bases at J, leaving 8 bases unmatched. The CDR3 loop reads CASRLDRGLVNEQFF. Written as DNA, the CDR3 is TGTGCCAGCAGATTGGACAGGGGGCTGGTGAATGAGCAGTTCTTC.

This rearrangement joins TRBV4-1 to TRBJ2-7, with 8 bases aligning to TRBD2. The CDR3 has 16 amino acids. The V gene's germline CDR1 is MGHRA and CDR2 YSYEKL. The trim removed 0 bases at V and 3 bases at J, leaving 7 bases unmatched. CDR3 amino acids: CASSQEVGGAVYEQYF. DNA for the CDR3: TGCGCCAGCAGCCAAGAAGTCGGGGGGGCGGTCTACGAGCAGTACTTC.

The V call is TRBV7-2, the J call TRBJ1-2; 8 bases are shared with TRBD1. CDR3 length equals 13 residues. The junction had 4 bases not matched to a gene; V was cut back by 5 bases and J by 5 bases. Germline V gene sequence: CDR1 SGHTA, CDR2 FQGNSA. CDR3 DNA sequence: TGTGCCAGCAGCGCGGACAGGGAGTATGGCTACACCTTC. It codes for CASSADREYGYTF.

The chain uses TRBV5-1 and TRBJ2-1, with D hard to call. The V and J ends lost 0 bases and 3 bases respectively, with 10 bases between them. Germline V gene lookup returns CDR1 SGHRS and CDR2 YFSETQ. CDR3 size: 15 residues. The CDR3 spells CASSLGAVNYNEQFF. CDR3 in DNA: TGCGCCAGCAGCTTGGGGGCAGTAAACTACAATGAGCAGTTCTTC.

The J gene is TRBJ1-4, the V gene TRBV28; 8 positions agree with TRBD1. Per germline, CDR1 MDHEN and CDR2 SYDVKM. There are 16 residues in the CDR3. J was trimmed by 5 bases and V by 6 bases; bases with no gene match: 11. The CDR3 sequence: CASRTIGQGGNEKLFF. The CDR3 DNA follows: TGTGCCAGCAGGACCATCGGACAGGGTGGGAATGAAAAACTGTTTTTT.

The DNA for the CDR3 is TGTGCCAGCAGTTTTACAGGACAGGGGCCCTACGAGCAGTACTTC. Encoded protein: CASSFTGQGPYEQYF. The chain has TRBV27 and TRBJ2-7; 9 positions match TRBD1. The CDR3 consists of 15 residues. CDR1 MNHEY and CDR2 SMNVEV come from the germline V gene (reference sequence). V was clipped by 3 bases and J by 2 bases; unmatched bases: 5.

The chain has TRBV18 and TRBJ2-3; D gene unclear. The length of the CDR3 is 16 residues. CDR1 is KGHSH and CDR2 is LQKENI in the germline V gene. V was pared by 1 base and J by 1 base, with 12 bases between. Here the CDR3 DNA reads TGTGCCAGCTCACCACGGTCCGGGTCTGGCACAGATACGCAGTATTTT. It yields the protein CASSPRSGSGTDTQYF.

This clone has a handful of counts. V is TRBV4-1 and J is TRBJ1-2, with D unclear. The germline V and J ends were trimmed by 1 base and 4 bases, with 19 bases remaining between them. Germline CDR1 is MGHRA and CDR2 is YSYEKL. CDR3 length equals 17 residues. CDR3 DNA: TGCGCCAGCAGCCAAGGTCCCGGGAGGGTGGTTAGCTATGGCTACACCTTC. Translated, it gives CASSQGPGRVVSYGYTF.

Many counts were recorded for this clone. The V gene is TRBV2, the J gene TRBJ2-1, with D perhaps matching TRBD1 (6 bases). Germline V gene lookup returns CDR1 SNHLY and CDR2 FYNNEI. V shed 2 bases and J shed 4 bases, with 6 bases lying between them. The length of the CDR3 is 13 residues. The CDR3 protein is CASSEQGYNEQFF. CDR3 sequence (DNA): TGTGCCAGCAGTGAACAGGGGTACAATGAGCAGTTCTTC.

The chain is built from TRBV5-1 and TRBJ1-1; possible D gene TRBD1, 5 bases. V lost 2 bases, J lost 3 bases, and 11 bases lay in between. Germline values: CDR1 SGHRS, CDR2 YFSETQ. The CDR3 extends over 14 amino acids. CDR3 sequence reads: CASSFLGGYTEAFF. The CDR3 DNA reads as TGCGCCAGCAGCTTCCTGGGGGGGTACACTGAAGCTTTCTTT.

This clone turned up a few times. This sequence joins TRBV7-2 and TRBJ2-1; tentative D call: TRBD1 (6 bases). V lost 5 bases, J lost 6 bases, and 17 bases lay in between. This CDR3 contains 15 residues. CDR1 SGHTA and CDR2 FQGNSA come from the germline V gene. This CDR3 reads CASSPSPGGRNEQFF. DNA for the CDR3: TGTGCCAGCAGCCCCTCCCCTGGGGGCCGCAATGAGCAGTTCTTC.

This clone showed up just a few times. This rearrangement joins TRBV10-3 to TRBJ2-2, with TRBD1 as a possible D gene (6 bases). V lost 6 bases, J lost 7 bases, and 12 bases lay in between. The germline V gene encodes CDR1 ENHRY and CDR2 SYGVKD. This CDR3 is built from 13 residues. The CDR3 nucleotides are TGTGCCATCAGGAGACAGGAGAGCGGGGAGCTGTTTTTT. Protein product: CAIRRQESGELFF.

V usage is TRBV9 and J usage is TRBJ1-3; D ambiguous. V was cut by 7 bases and J by 1 base, with 12 bases left in between. The CDR3 has 14 amino acids. Germline CDR1 reads SGDLS; CDR2 reads YYNGEE. The CDR3 DNA reads as TGTGCCAGCCGCCGGAGTTCGTCTGGAAACACCATATATTTT. Protein product: CASRRSSSGNTIYF.

In this sample, this clone turned up a few times. The rearrangement uses TRBV5-1 and TRBJ2-5; no reliable D call. Germline V gene data show CDR1 as SGHRS and CDR2 as YFSETQ. V gave up 0 bases and J gave up 5 bases, with 11 bases separating them. The CDR3 has 14 residues. The CDR3 sequence: CASSLVPIGETQYF. The CDR3 DNA reads TGCGCCAGCAGCTTGGTCCCGATCGGGGAGACCCAGTACTTC.

The genes are TRBV7-3 and TRBJ2-1, with D tentatively TRBD2 (5 bases). Germline V gene sequence: CDR1 SGHTA, CDR2 FQGTGA. V was pared by 2 bases and J by 9 bases, with 8 bases between. The CDR3 consists of 12 residues. In DNA, the CDR3 is TGTGCCAGCAGCTTAGCCCGGGGTGAGCAGTTCTTC. Protein product: CASSLARGEQFF.